One and the same sample provided the 19 T cell receptor beta chains below, sequenced in a study. TCRdb itself ran the RT-PCR reads through MiXCR, one entry per CDR3 protein. This repertoire shows hundreds of thousands of distinct CDR3 sequences, 12% to 15% found once; its top ten account for roughly 4%. The specimen was memory CD4+ T cells from blood. The receptors stem from a female donor in good health, serving as a healthy control.

This clonotype has a handful of counts. The chain is built from TRBV6-2 or TRBV6-3 and TRBJ2-1, with 12 bases matching TRBD2. With V trimmed by 5 bases and J by 0 bases, 11 bases remained unmatched. The V gene's germline CDR1 is MNHEY and CDR2 SVGEGT. The CDR3 is 19 residues long. CDR3: CASSPPRLAGGISYNEQFF. The CDR3 nucleotides read TGTGCCAGCAGTCCCCCCAGGCTAGCGGGAGGGATCTCCTACAATGAGCAGTTCTTC.

This clonotype was seen a few times. This sequence joins TRBV11-2 and TRBJ2-7, with 8 bases fitting TRBD2. This CDR3 contains 13 residues. CDR1 and CDR2 (germline): SGHAT, FQNNGV. V lost 9 bases to trimming and J lost 3 bases; unmatched junction nucleotides: 7. The chain's CDR3 is CASRGGNLYEQYF. DNA for the CDR3: TGTGCCAGTCGGGGGGGGAATCTCTACGAGCAGTACTTC.

The rearrangement joins TRBV5-1 to TRBJ2-3, with 11 bases that match TRBD1. J lost 3 bases, V lost 4 bases, and 7 bases had no gene match. Germline lookup yields CDR1 SGHRS and CDR2 YFSETQ. This CDR3 has 16 residues. CDR3 sequence (DNA): TGCGCCAGCAGCGCAGGACAGGGGGCAGGGACAGATACGCAGTATTTT. Its translation is CASSAGQGAGTDTQYF.

The table lists this clonotype with many counts. J is TRBJ1-5 and V is TRBV5-1; D remains unclear. The germline V gene has CDR1 SGHRS and CDR2 YFSETQ. The CDR3 consists of 15 residues. The V gene lost 4 bases and the J gene lost 3 bases, with 14 bases spanning the gap. The CDR3, as DNA: TGCGCCAGCAGCCTGGAAGGGAACCCCAATCAGCCCCAGCATTTT. As protein: CASSLEGNPNQPQHF.

The chain recombines TRBV13 with TRBJ1-4; 7 bases agree with TRBD1. J was trimmed by 11 bases and V by 5 bases; bases with no gene match: 17. The length of the CDR3 is 16 residues. The germline V gene encodes CDR1 PRHDT and CDR2 FYEKMQ (reference sequence). Here the CDR3 DNA reads TGTGCCAGCAGCGCCGACAGGGATGCCGTGGGTGAGAAACTGTTTTTT. Translating it yields CASSADRDAVGEKLFF. Together with reference TRBV13 and TRBJ1-4, the CDR3 gives the full variable domain: AAGVIQSPRHLIKEKRETATLKCYPIPRHDTVYWYQQGPGQDPQFLISFYEKMQSDKGSIPDRFSAQQFSDYHSELNMSSLELGDSALYFCASSADRDAVGEKLFFGSGTQLSVL.

The chain employs TRBV15 and TRBJ2-5; 8 bases line up with TRBD2. There are 16 residues in the CDR3. V gave up 0 bases and J gave up 4 bases; unmatched junction bases: 7. From germline, CDR1 is LNHNV and CDR2 YYDKDF (reference sequence). Here the CDR3 DNA reads TGTGCCACCAGCAGAGATTTGAGCGGGAGAGGAGAGACCCAGTACTTC. It codes for CATSRDLSGRGETQYF.

The table lists this clonotype with a few counts. Being one base from a much bigger clone, this may be a read error. V is TRBV12-3 or TRBV12-4 and J is TRBJ2-5; D unclear. CDR3 length: 13 residues. CDR3: CASILGDKETQYF. CDR3 nucleotides: TGTGCCAGCATTTTAGGTGATAAAGAGACCCAGTACTTC.

This clonotype was observed at least ten times. This chain uses TRBV7-2 with TRBJ2-1, with D uncertain. The V end lost 1 base, the J end lost 10 bases, and 8 bases lay between the germline ends. Germline V gene lookup returns CDR1 SGHTA and CDR2 FQGNSA. The CDR3 is made up of 12 amino acids. CDR3 bases: TGTGCCAGCAGCTTAGATTTGGCCGAGCAGTTCTTC. This translates into CASSLDLAEQFF.

This clonotype turned up a few times. The J gene is TRBJ1-2, the V gene TRBV7-2; D ambiguous. The V gene's germline CDR1 is SGHTA and CDR2 FQGNSA. This CDR3 has 13 residues. V lost 3 bases and J 9 bases, leaving 14 bases between the germline ends. CDR3 amino acids: CASSLGGFDSYTF. CDR3 nucleotide sequence: TGTGCCAGCAGCTTGGGAGGGTTCGATAGCTACACCTTC.

The chain uses TRBV20-1 and TRBJ2-1; no definite D call. Germline CDR1 is DFQATT and CDR2 is SNEGSKA (reference sequence). The germline V and J ends were trimmed by 5 bases and 2 bases, with 19 bases remaining between them. This CDR3 is built from 16 residues. In DNA form, the CDR3 reads TGCAGTGCTGCCCCTGCGAGCGCAGTCCCCTACAATGAGCAGTTCTTC. Translated: CSAAPASAVPYNEQFF.

In this sample, this clonotype turned up a few times. A read error may produce the germline difference seen at one junction end. The chain links TRBV7-7 to TRBJ2-5, with D maybe TRBD2 (5 bases). The CDR3 sequence is 13 residues long. The germline V gene has CDR1 SSHAT and CDR2 FNYEAQ (reference sequence). The DNA of the CDR3 is TGTGCTAGCAGCGTGGCGGGCGCCCCGACCCAGTACTTC. This sequence encodes CASSVAGAPTQYF.

This clonotype appeared a few times. V is TRBV12-3 or TRBV12-4 and J is TRBJ1-1; the match to TRBD1 covers 9 bases. The CDR3 has 13 residues. V was pared by 7 bases and J by 11 bases, with 11 bases of the junction left unmatched. CDR3 coding DNA: TGTGCCAGCAATCAGGACAGGGGAAGTGTGGCTTTCTTT. It is translated as CASNQDRGSVAFF.

This clonotype was detected many times. The CDR3 here is CASSAWTYYEQYF. CDR3 in DNA: TGTGCCAGCAGCGCCTGGACATACTACGAGCAGTACTTC. The chain couples TRBV7-2 to TRBJ2-7, with D possibly being TRBD1 (5 bases). V was pared by 5 bases and J by 3 bases, with 11 bases between. In germline, CDR1 is SGHTA, CDR2 FQGNSA. This CDR3 has 13 amino acids.

The chain recombines TRBV18 with TRBJ2-1; 9 nucleotides line up with TRBD1. From germline, CDR1 is KGHSH and CDR2 LQKENI. After removal of 0 bases from V and 6 bases from J, the junction contained 18 bases not matched to a gene. The CDR3 is 20 residues long. DNA of the CDR3: TGTGCCAGCTCACCACCCAAGGACAGGGGCTATCAGATACGCCCCAATGAGCAGTTCTTC. It encodes CASSPPKDRGYQIRPNEQFF.

This clonotype was recorded many times. This chain connects TRBV10-3 to TRBJ1-2; D not resolved. Trimming left V 4 bases short and J 6 bases short, with 24 bases between. Germline CDR1 reads ENHRY; CDR2 reads SYGVKD. This CDR3 is 17 amino acids long. CDR3: CAISAGREATRYHGYTF. Written as DNA, the CDR3 is TGTGCCATCAGTGCTGGCCGTGAGGCAACGAGGTATCATGGCTACACCTTC.

The table lists this clonotype with many counts. The chain combines TRBV6-5 with TRBJ2-7; D perhaps matches TRBD2 (7 bases). The germline CDR1 and CDR2 sequences are MNHEY and SVGAGI. V lost 3 bases and J lost 1, with 19 bases in between. The CDR3 contains 17 residues. CDR3 coding DNA: TGTGCCAGCAGTTATCTGGGAGGGGGAGCGGGATCCTACGAGCAGTACTTC. Its translation: CASSYLGGGAGSYEQYF.

CDR3 nucleotide sequence: TGTGCCAGCAGTGAGAGCAGGGGGCATGGGCAGCCCCAGCATTTT. Its protein is CASSESRGHGQPQHF. V gene TRBV6-1 combines with J gene TRBJ1-5, with TRBD1 matching over 8 bases. V lost 3 bases, J lost 7 bases, and 8 bases stayed unmatched. The CDR3 spans 15 residues. Per the germline V gene, CDR1 is MNHNS and CDR2 is SASEGT.

This chain connects TRBV24-1 to TRBJ2-1; maybe TRBD1 (5 bases). The CDR3 covers 13 residues. V lost 3 bases and J lost 11, with 13 bases in between. CDR1 KGHDR and CDR2 SFDVKD come from the germline V gene. CDR3 region: CATSDTRTTQQFF. DNA of the CDR3: TGTGCCACCAGTGATACCCGGACAACTCAGCAGTTCTTC.

This clonotype was recorded many times. The chain is built from TRBV7-2 and TRBJ1-2; weak D call: TRBD1 (5 bases). Germline V gene sequence: CDR1 SGHTA, CDR2 FQGNSA. CDR3 length equals 14 residues. Trimming pared 3 bases from V and 6 bases from J, leaving 14 bases between. CDR3 amino acids: CASSFRQQVDGYTF. In DNA, the CDR3 is TGTGCCAGCAGCTTTCGACAGCAAGTAGATGGCTACACCTTC.